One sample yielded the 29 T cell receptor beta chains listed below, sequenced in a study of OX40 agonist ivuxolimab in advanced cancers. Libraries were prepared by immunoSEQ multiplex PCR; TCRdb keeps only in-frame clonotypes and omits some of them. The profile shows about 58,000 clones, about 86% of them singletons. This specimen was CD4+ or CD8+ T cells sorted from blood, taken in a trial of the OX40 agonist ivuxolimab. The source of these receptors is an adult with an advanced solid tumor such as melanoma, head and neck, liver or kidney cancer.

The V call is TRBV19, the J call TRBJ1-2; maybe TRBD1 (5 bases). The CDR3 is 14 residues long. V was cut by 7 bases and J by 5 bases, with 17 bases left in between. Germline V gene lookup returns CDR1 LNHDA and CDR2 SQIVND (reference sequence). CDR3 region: CASKRGDGIYGYTF. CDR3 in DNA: TGTGCCAGTAAGCGGGGGGACGGAATTTATGGCTACACCTTC.

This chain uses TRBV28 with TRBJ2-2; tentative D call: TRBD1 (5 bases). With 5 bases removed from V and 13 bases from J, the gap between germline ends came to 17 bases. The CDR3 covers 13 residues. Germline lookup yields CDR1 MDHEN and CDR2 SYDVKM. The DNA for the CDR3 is TGTGCCAGCAGTCCCCCGAGCAGGGTTTGGCTGTTTTTT. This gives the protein CASSPPSRVWLFF.

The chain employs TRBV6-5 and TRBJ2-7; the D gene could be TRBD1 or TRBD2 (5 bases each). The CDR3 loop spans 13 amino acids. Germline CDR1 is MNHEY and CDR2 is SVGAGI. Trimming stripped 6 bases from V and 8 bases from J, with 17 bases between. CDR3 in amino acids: CASRGDSGRQQYF. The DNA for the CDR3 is TGTGCCAGCAGAGGCGACAGCGGCCGTCAGCAGTACTTC.

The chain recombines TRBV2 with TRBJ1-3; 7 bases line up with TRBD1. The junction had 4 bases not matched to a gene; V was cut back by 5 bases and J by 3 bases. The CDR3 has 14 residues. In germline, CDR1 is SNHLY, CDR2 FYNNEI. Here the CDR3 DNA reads TGTGCCAGCAGTTCCACAGGGGTTGGAAACACCATATATTTT. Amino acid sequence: CASSSTGVGNTIYF. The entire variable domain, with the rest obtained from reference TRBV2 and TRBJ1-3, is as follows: EPEVTQTPSHQVTQMGQEVILRCVPISNHLYFYWYRQILGQKVEFLVSFYNNEISEKSEIFDDQFSVERPDGSNFTLKIRSTKLEDSAMYFCASSSTGVGNTIYFGEGSWLTVV.

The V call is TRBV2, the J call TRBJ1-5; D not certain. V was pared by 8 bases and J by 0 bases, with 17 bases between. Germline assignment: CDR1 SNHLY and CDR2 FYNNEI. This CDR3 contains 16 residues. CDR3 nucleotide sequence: TGTGCCAGCTACCCGGGTTGGAAGGATAGCAATCAGCCCCAGCATTTT. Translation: CASYPGWKDSNQPQHF.

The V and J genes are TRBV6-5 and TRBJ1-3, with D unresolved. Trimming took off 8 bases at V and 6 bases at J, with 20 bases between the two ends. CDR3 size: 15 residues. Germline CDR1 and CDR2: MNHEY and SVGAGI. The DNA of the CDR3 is TGTGCCAGCGGATCCGGAGACTTTCGAGAAAACACCATATATTTT. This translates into CASGSGDFRENTIYF.

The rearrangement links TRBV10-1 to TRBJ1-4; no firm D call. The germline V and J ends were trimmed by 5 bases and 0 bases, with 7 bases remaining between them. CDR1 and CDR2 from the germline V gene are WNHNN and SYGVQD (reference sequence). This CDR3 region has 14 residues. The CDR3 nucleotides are TGCGCCAGCAGTCCGGATGCAACTAATGAAAAACTGTTTTTT. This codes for CASSPDATNEKLFF.

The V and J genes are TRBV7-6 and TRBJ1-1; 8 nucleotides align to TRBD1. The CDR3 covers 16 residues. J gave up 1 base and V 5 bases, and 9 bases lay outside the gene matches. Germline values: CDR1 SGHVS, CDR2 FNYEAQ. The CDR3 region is CASSLLPRGRNTEAFF. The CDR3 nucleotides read TGTGCCAGCAGCCTCCTACCCAGGGGGCGGAACACTGAAGCTTTCTTT. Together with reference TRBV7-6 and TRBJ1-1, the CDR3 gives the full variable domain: GAGVSQSPRYKVTKRGQDVALRCDPISGHVSLYWYRQALGQGPEFLTYFNYEAQQDKSGLPNDRFSAERPEGSISTLTIQRTEQRDSAMYRCASSLLPRGRNTEAFFGQGTRLTVV.

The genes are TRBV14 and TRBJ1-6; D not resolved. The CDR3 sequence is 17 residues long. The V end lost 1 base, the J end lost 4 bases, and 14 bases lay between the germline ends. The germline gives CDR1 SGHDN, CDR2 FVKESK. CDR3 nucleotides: TGTGCCAGCAGCCAAGTCTCCGGCCTATTATATAATTCACCCCTCCACTTT. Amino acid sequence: CASSQVSGLLYNSPLHF.

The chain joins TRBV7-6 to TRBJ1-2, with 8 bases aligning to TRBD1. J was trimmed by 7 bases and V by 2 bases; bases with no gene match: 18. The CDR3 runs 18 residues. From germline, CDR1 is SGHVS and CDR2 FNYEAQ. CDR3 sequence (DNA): TGTGCCAGCAGCTTAAATACCGACACCAGACAGGGGAAAGGTGGCTACACCTTC. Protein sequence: CASSLNTDTRQGKGGYTF.

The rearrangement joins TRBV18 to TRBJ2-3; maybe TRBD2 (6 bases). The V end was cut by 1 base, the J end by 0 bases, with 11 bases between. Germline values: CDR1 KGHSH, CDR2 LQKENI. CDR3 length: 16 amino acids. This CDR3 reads CASSPQGGGSTDTQYF. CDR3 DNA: TGTGCCAGCTCACCACAAGGTGGAGGGAGCACAGATACGCAGTATTTT.

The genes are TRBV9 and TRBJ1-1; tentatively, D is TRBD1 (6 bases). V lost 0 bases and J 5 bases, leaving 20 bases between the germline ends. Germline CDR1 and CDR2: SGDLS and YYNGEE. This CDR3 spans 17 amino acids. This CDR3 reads CASSVGPGARFVTEAFF. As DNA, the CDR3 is TGTGCCAGCAGCGTAGGTCCAGGGGCAAGGTTCGTGACTGAAGCTTTCTTT.

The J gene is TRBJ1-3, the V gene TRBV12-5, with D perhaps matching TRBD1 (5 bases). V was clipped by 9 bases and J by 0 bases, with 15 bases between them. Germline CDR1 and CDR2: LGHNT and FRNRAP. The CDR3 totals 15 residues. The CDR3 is CASQGTDVSGNTIYF. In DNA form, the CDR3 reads TGTGCTAGCCAAGGGACGGATGTCTCTGGAAACACCATATATTTT.

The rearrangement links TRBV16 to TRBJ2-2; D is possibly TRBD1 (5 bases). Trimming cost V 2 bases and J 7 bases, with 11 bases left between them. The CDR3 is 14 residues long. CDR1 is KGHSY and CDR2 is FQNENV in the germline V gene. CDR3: CASSQKGAGGELFF. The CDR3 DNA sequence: TGTGCCAGCAGCCAAAAAGGGGCCGGCGGGGAGCTGTTTTTT.

DNA of the CDR3: TGTGCCACCAGCAGAGATCTTGGTAATGAAAAACTGTTTTTT. It encodes CATSRDLGNEKLFF. The chain employs TRBV15 and TRBJ1-4, with no clear D. The CDR3 is 14 residues long. V lost 0 bases to trimming and J lost 4 bases, with 6 bases between them. Germline values: CDR1 LNHNV, CDR2 YYDKDF (reference sequence).

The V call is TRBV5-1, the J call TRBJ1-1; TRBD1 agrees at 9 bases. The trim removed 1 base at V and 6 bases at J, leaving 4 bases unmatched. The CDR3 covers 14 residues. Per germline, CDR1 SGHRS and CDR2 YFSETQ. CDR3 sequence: CASSLFTGGPEAFF. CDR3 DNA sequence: TGCGCCAGCAGCTTGTTCACAGGGGGCCCTGAAGCTTTCTTT.

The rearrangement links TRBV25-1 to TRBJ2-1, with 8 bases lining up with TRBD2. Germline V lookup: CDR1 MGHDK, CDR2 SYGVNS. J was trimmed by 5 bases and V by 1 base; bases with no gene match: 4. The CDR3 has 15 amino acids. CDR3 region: CASSEFSGGDNEQFF. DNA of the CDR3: TGTGCCAGCAGTGAATTCAGCGGGGGTGACAATGAGCAGTTCTTC.

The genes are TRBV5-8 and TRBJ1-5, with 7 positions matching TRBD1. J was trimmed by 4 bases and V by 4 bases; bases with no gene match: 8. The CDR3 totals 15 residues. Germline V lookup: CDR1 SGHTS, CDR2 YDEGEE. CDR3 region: CASSPGTVNNQPQHF. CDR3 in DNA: TGTGCCAGCAGCCCCGGGACAGTGAATAATCAGCCCCAGCATTTT.

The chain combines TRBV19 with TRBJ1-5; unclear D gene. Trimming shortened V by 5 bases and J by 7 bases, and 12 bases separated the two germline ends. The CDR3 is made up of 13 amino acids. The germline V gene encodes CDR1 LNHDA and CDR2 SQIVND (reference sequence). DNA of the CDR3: TGTGCCAGTAGTCCCATGCTGGAGCAGCCCCAGCATTTT. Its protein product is CASSPMLEQPQHF.

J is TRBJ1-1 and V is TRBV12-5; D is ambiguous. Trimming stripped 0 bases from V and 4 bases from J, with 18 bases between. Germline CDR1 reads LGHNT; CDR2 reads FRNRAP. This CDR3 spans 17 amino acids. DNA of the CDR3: TGTGCTAGTGGTTTGGTTCTTCTATCCCCGAATAGCACTGAAGCTTTCTTT. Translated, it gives CASGLVLLSPNSTEAFF.

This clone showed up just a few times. CDR3: CASSLTGNSPLHF. CDR3 bases: TGCGCCAGCAGCCTCACAGGGAATTCACCCCTCCACTTT. The rearrangement uses TRBV5-1 and TRBJ1-6; TRBD1 might be the D (6 bases). The CDR3 totals 13 residues. In germline, CDR1 is SGHRS, CDR2 YFSETQ. The germline V and J ends were trimmed by 4 bases and 7 bases, with 9 bases remaining between them. The full variable domain, in which reference TRBV5-1 and TRBJ1-6 provide the parts outside the CDR3, is KAGVTQTPRYLIKTRGQQVTLSCSPISGHRSVSWYQQTPGQGLQFLFEYFSETQRNKGNFPGRFSGRQFSNSRSEMNVSTLELGDSALYLCASSLTGNSPLHFGNGTRLTVT.

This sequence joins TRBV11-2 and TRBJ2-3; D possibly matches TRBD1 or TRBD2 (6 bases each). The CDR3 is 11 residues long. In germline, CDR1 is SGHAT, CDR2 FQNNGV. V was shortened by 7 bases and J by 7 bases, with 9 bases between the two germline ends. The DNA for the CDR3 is TGTGCCAGCAAAGGGGGGAATACGCAGTATTTT. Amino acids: CASKGGNTQYF.

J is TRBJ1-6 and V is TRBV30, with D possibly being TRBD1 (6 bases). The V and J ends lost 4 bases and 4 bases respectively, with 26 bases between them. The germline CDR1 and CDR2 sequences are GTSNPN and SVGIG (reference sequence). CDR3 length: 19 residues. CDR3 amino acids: CAWTTRGQGQGVYNSPLHF. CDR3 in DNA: TGTGCCTGGACTACCCGCGGGCAGGGGCAAGGGGTTTATAATTCACCCCTCCACTTT. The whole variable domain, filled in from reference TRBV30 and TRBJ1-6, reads SQTIHQWPATLVQPVGSPLSLECTVEGTSNPNLYWYRQAAGRGLQLLFYSVGIGQISSEVPQNLSASRPQDRQFILSSKKLLLSDSGFYLCAWTTRGQGQGVYNSPLHFGNGTRLTVT.

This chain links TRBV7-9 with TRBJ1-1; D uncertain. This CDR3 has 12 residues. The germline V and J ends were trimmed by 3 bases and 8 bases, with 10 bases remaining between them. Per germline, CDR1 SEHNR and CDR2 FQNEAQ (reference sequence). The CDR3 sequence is CASSFAPREAFF. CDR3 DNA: TGTGCCAGCAGCTTTGCCCCGAGGGAAGCTTTCTTT.

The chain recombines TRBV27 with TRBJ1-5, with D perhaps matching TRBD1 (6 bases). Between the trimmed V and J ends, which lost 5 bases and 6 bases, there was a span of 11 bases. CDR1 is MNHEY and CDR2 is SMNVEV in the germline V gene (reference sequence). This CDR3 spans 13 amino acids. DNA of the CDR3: TGTGCCAGCAGTGGGGGGGCTCTTCAGCCCCAGCATTTT. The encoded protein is CASSGGALQPQHF.

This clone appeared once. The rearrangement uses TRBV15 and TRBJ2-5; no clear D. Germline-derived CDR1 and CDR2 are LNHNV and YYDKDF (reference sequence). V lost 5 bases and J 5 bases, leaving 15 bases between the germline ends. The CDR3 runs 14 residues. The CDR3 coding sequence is TGTGCCACCAGCCAAGATCGGCGTTGGGAGACCCAGTACTTC. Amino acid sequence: CATSQDRRWETQYF.

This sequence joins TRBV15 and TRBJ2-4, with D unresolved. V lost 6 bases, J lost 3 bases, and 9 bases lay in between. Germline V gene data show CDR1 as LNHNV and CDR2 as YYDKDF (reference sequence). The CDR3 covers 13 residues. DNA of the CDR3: TGTGCCACCAGAGGGTATGACAAAAACATTCAGTACTTC. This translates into CATRGYDKNIQYF.

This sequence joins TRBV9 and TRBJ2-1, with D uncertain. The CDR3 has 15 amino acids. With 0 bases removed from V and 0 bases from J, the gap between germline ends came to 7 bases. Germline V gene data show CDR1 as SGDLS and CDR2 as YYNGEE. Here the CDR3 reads CASSVDEFSYNEQFF. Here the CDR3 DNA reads TGTGCCAGCAGCGTAGATGAGTTCTCCTACAATGAGCAGTTCTTC.

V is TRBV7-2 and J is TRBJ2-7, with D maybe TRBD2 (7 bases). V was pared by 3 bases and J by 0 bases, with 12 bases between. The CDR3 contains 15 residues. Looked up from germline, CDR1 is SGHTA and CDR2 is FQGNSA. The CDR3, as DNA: TGTGCCAGCAGCTTGGGCGGGGGCATCTCCTACGAGCAGTACTTC. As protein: CASSLGGGISYEQYF.